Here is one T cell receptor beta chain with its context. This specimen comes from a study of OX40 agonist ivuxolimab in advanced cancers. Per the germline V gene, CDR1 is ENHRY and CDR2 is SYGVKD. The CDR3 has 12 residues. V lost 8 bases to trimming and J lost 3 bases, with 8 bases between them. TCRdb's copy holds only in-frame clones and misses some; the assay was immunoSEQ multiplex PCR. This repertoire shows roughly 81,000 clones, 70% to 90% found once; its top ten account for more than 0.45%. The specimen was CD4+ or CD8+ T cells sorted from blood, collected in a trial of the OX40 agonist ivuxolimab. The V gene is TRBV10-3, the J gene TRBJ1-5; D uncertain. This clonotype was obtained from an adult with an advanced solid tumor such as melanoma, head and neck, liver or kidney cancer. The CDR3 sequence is CAILAVNQPQHF. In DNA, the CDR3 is TGTGCCATCCTGGCGGTCAATCAGCCCCAGCATTTT.